This is a list of T cell receptor beta chains from one sample in a study of T cells in Graves' hyperthyroidism and ophthalmopathy. TCRdb redid the calling of the multiplex PCR reads with MiXCR, one entry per CDR3 protein. The sample lists roughly 840,000 distinct CDR3 sequences, roughly 37% seen once, with approximately 10% in the top ten. Sequencing input: blood. The receptors come from a man between 18 and 35 years old with Graves' hyperthyroidism. The CDR3 runs from the conserved cysteine through the conserved F or W. The size field is filled for only some rows; it gives once, few, many or a size class.

v_gene	len	abundance	j_gene	CDR3aa
TRBV20-1	12	-	TRBJ2-7	CSASSQVYEQYF
TRBV2	15	many	TRBJ1-6	CASRTGQPGVSPLHF
TRBV7-3	13	-	TRBJ2-5	CASSMGEGETQYF
TRBV2	17	-	TRBJ2-6	CASSQVSRSSGANVLTF
TRBV5-1	15	-	TRBJ2-2	CANTTGTALTGELFF
TRBV10-3	14	many	TRBJ2-7	CAITPTGDADEQYF
TRBV29-1	12	many	TRBJ1-4	CSVGRGNEKLFF
TRBV13	18	-	TRBJ2-2	CASSLNGLLFANTGELFF
TRBV13	14	-	TRBJ1-3	CASSSLDSGNTIYF
TRBV7-2	14	-	TRBJ2-7	CASSAGGAGYEQYF
TRBV12-3/TRBV12-4	14	-	TRBJ1-4	CASSLNGVDEKLFF
TRBV2	13	many	TRBJ2-7	CASSQTGGYEQYF